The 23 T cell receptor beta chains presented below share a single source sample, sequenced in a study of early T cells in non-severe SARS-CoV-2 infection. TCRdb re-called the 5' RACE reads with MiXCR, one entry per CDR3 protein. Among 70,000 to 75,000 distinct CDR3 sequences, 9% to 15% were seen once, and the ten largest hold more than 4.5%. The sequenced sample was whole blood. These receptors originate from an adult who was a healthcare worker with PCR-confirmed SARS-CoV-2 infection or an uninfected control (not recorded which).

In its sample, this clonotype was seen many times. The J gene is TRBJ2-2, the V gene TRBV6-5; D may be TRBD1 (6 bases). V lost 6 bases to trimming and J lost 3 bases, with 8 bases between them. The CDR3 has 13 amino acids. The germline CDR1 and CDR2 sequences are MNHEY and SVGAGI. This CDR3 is CASRRTDTGELFF. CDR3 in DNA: TGTGCCAGCAGGAGGACAGACACCGGGGAGCTGTTTTTT.

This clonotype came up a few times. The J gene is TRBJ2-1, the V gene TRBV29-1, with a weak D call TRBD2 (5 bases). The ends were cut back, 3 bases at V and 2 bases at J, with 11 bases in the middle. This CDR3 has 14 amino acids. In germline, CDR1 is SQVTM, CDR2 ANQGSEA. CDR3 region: CSVERTPAYNEQFF. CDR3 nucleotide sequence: TGCAGCGTTGAGAGGACTCCCGCCTACAATGAGCAGTTCTTC.

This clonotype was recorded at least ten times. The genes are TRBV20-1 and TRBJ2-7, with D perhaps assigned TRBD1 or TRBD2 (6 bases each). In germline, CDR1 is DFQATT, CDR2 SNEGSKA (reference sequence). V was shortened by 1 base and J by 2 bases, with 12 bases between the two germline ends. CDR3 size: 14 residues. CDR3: CSARVQGGTYEQYF. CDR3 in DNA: TGCAGTGCTAGAGTACAGGGAGGAACCTACGAGCAGTACTTC.

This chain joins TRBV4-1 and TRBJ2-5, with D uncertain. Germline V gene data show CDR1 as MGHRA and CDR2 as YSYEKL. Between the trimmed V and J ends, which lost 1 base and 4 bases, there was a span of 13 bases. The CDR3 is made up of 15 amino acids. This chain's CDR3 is CASSQGRKLGETQYF. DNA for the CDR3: TGCGCCAGCAGCCAAGGGCGCAAGCTCGGAGAGACCCAGTACTTC.

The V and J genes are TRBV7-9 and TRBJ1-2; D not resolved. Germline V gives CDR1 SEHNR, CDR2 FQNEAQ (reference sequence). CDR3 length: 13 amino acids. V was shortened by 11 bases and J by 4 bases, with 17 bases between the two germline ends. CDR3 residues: CAAEPGPSYGYTF. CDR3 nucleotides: TGTGCCGCAGAGCCTGGGCCAAGCTATGGCTACACCTTC.

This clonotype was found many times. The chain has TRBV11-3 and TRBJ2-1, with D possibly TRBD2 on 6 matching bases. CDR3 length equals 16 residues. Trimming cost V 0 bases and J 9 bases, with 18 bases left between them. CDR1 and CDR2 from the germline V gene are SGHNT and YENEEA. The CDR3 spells CASSLEGNLGGFEQFF. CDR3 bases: TGTGCCAGCAGCTTAGAAGGTAATCTCGGGGGATTTGAGCAGTTCTTC.

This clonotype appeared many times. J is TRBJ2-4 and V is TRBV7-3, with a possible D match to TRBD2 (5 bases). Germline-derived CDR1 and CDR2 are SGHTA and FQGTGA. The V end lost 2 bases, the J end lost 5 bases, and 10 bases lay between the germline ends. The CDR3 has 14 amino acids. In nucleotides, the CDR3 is TGTGCCAGCAGCTTAGGAGGAGGTCAAAACATTCAGTACTTC. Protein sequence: CASSLGGGQNIQYF.

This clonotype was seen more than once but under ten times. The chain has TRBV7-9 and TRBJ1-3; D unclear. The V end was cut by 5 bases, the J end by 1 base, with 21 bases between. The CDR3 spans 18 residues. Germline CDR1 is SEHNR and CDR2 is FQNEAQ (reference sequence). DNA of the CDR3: TGTGCCAGCAGCCCCGCCTTCCACGGACGGGAATCTGGAAACACCATATATTTT. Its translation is CASSPAFHGRESGNTIYF. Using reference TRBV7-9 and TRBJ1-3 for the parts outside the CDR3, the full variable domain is DTGVSQNPRHKITKRGQNVTFRCDPISEHNRLYWYRQTLGQGPEFLTYFQNEAQLEKSRLLSDRFSAERPKGSFSTLEIQRTEQGDSAMYLCASSPAFHGRESGNTIYFGEGSWLTVV.

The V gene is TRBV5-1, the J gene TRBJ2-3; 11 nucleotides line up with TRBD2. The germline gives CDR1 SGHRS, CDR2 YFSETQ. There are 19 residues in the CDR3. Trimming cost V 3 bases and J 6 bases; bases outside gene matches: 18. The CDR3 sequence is CASSSRGGLADSYGDTQYF. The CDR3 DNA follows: TGCGCCAGCAGCTCGCGGGGGGGACTAGCGGATTCCTACGGCGATACGCAGTATTTT.

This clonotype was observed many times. Here the CDR3 reads CASSRRMDSRGYTF. CDR3 sequence (DNA): TGTGCCAGCAGCCGACGTATGGACTCACGTGGCTACACCTTC. The V and J genes are TRBV7-8 and TRBJ1-2; D unresolved. The CDR3 consists of 14 residues. In germline, CDR1 is SGHVS, CDR2 FQNEAQ. V was clipped by 5 bases and J by 7 bases, with 17 bases between them.

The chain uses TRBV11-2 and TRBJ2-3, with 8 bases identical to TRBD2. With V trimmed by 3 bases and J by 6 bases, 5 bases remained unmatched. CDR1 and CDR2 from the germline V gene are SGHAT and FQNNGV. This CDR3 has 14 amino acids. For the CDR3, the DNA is TGTGCCAGCAGCTTCGGGGGGGGCCGTGATACGCAGTATTTT. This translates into CASSFGGGRDTQYF.

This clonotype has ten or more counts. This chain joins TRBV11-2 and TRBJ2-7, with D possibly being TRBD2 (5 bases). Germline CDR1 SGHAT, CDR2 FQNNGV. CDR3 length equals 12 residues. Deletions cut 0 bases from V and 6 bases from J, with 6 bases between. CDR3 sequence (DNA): TGTGCCAGCAGCTTAGATCGGGGCGAGCAGTACTTC. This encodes CASSLDRGEQYF.

The CDR3 region is CASSVRGNYEQYF. For the CDR3, the DNA is TGTGCCAGCAGTGTCAGGGGGAACTACGAGCAGTACTTC. The V call is TRBV2, the J call TRBJ2-7; TRBD1 agrees at 7 bases. The CDR3 totals 13 residues. Germline V gives CDR1 SNHLY, CDR2 FYNNEI. V shed 4 bases and J 3 bases; nucleotides not matched to a gene: 3.

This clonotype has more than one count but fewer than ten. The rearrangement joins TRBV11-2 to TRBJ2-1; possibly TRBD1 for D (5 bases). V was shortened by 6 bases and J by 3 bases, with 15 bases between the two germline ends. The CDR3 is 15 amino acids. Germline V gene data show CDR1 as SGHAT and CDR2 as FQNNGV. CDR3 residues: CASRTTQGNYNEQFF. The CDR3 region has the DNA TGTGCCAGCAGAACAACCCAGGGCAACTACAATGAGCAGTTCTTC.

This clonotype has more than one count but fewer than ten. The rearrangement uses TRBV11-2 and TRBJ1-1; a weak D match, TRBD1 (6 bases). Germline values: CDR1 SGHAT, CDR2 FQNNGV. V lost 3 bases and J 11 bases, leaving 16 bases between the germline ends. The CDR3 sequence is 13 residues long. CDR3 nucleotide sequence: TGTGCCAGCAGCTTTAATTTCAGGACAGATGCTTTCTTT. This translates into CASSFNFRTDAFF.

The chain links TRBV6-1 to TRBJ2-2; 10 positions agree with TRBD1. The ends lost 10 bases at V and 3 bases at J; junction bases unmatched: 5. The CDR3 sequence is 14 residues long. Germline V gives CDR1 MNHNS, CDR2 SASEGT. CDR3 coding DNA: TGTGCCACCGGGGACAGGGGCTACACCGGGGAGCTGTTTTTT. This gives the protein CATGDRGYTGELFF.

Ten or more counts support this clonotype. For the CDR3, the DNA is TGCGCCAGCAAAAGGGCGGGTTCAGATACGCAGTATTTT. Its translation is CASKRAGSDTQYF. This rearrangement joins TRBV4-1 to TRBJ2-3; D might be TRBD2 (5 bases). V lost 7 bases and J 4 bases, leaving 12 bases between the germline ends. CDR3 size: 13 residues. Germline V CDR1 and CDR2: MGHRA, YSYEKL.

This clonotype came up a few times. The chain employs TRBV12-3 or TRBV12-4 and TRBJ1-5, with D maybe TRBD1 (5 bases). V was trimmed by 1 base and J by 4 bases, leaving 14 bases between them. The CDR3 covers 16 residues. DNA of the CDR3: TGTGCCAGCAGTTTAGTTTTAGGGAGGGGAAATCAGCCCCAGCATTTT. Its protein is CASSLVLGRGNQPQHF.

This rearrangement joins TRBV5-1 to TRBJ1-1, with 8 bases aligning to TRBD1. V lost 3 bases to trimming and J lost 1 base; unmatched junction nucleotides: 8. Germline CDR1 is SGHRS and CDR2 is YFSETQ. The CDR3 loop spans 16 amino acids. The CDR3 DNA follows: TGCGCCAGCAGCTCGCGACAGGGGCGAGGGAACACTGAAGCTTTCTTT. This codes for CASSSRQGRGNTEAFF.

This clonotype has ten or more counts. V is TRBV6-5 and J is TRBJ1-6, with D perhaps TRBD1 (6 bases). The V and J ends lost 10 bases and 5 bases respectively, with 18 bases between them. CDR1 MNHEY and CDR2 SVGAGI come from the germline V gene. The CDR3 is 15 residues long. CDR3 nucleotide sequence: TGTGCCACCGCTTTAGACAGGACAAATAATTCACCCCTCCACTTT. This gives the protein CATALDRTNNSPLHF.

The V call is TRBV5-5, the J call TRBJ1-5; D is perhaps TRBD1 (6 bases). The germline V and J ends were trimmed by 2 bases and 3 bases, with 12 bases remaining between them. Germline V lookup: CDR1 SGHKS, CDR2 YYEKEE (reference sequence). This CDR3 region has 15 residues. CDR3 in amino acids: CASSFLAGDNQPQHF. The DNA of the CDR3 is TGTGCCAGCAGCTTTTTGGCAGGGGACAATCAGCCCCAGCATTTT.

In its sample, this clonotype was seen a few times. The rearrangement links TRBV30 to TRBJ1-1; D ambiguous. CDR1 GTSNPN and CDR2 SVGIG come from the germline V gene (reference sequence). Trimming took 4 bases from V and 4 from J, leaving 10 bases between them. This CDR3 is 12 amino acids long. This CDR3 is CAWNWWGTEAFF. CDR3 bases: TGTGCCTGGAATTGGTGGGGCACTGAAGCTTTCTTT.

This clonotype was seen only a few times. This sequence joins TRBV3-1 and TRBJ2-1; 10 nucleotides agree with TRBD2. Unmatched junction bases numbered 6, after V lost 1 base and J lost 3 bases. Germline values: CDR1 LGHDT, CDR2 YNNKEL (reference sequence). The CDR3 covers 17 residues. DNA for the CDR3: TGTGCCAGCAGCCAAGTTCTAGCGGGAGAACGCTACAATGAGCAGTTCTTC. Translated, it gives CASSQVLAGERYNEQFF.